Included here is one T cell receptor (beta chain) sequence, with context. What it binds is unknown. The V gene end was trimmed by 1 base and the J gene end by 5 bases; junction bases not matched to a gene: 6. The germline V gene encodes CDR1 LGHNA and CDR2 YSLEER. The CDR3 has 15 amino acids. The data stem from a study of long-term antiretroviral therapy in people with HIV. Study findings and constraints: Pre-ART expanded clones dominated the repertoire at every time point. It was not possible to obtain data on ART adherence, viral resistance or therapy changes.

Sequencing used immunoSEQ v3.0 at survey level. Produced via immunoSEQ multiplex PCR; TCRdb's table is partial and in-frame only. Among roughly 40,000 clones listed, less than 90% were seen once. The J gene is TRBJ2-7, the V gene TRBV4-3; TRBD2 aligns across 9 bases. This TCR came from a woman younger than 35 with HIV. Source: unsorted PBMCs, taken just before starting antiretroviral therapy. The CDR3 reads CASSQGGGGNHEQYF. CDR3 DNA: TGCGCCAGCAGCCAAGGCGGGGGGGGGAACCACGAGCAGTACTTC.